This section outlines one T cell receptor beta chain sequence together with its context. Its antigen is currently unknown. The CDR3 runs to 13 residues. CDR1 and CDR2 (germline): MDHEN, SYDVKM. V lost 4 bases and J lost 4, with 10 bases in between. Sequenced by immunoSEQ multiplex PCR; TCRdb stores in-frame clones only, minus some. The sample has 1,500,000 or so clones; roughly 95% are singletons. Division of CD4+ cells produced a CD45RA+ naive subset and a CD45RA-negative memory subset. This sample is drawn from a study of shared clonotypes between healthy human individuals. Study observations and caveats: Clonotype sharing among donors was expected to depend on sequencing depth.

Specimen: naive CD4+ T cells sorted from blood. Subset: CD45RA+ positively selected. The source is a man aged 25-45 years in good health. The chain joins TRBV28 to TRBJ1-1; D not resolved. This CDR3 reads CASSWVVGTEAFF. The CDR3 nucleotides read TGTGCCAGCAGTTGGGTCGTGGGCACTGAAGCTTTCTTT.